Below are 27 T cell receptor beta chains sequenced from a single sample in a study of blood T cells in healthy people across ages (dated by TCRdb to the mid-2010s). Libraries were prepared through 5' RACE. This sample was sequenced with an Illumina HiSeq 2500. A second PCR of about 6 to 12 cycles was run with a J-beta primer mix and a sample-barcoded 5' primer. TCRdb applied fastp at Q25 and MiXCR to the public reads, then kept only in-frame beta chains. Rows with a matching CDR3 protein are joined into one entry that keeps the most common DNA and genes. Across this sample there are around 1,700,000 distinct CDR3 sequences, with 25% to 30% seen only once. The ten largest clones add up to about 7.7% of the sample. Sequencing was carried out using blood. Source of these receptors: a woman younger than 45 in good health.

This chain connects TRBV29-1 to TRBJ2-1; 11 nucleotides match TRBD2. V lost 4 bases, J lost 6 bases, and 17 bases stayed unmatched. Germline V gene lookup returns CDR1 SQVTM and CDR2 ANQGSEA. The CDR3 has 18 residues. The CDR3 nucleotides read TGCAGCGTTGGAGCTAGCGGGGGGCCGGTGGGGACCTCCAATGAGCAGTTCTTC. It encodes CSVGASGGPVGTSNEQFF.

As regards this clonotype: Compared with germline, one end of the junction differs, possibly owing to a read error. The chain combines TRBV12-3 or TRBV12-4 with TRBJ2-1, with TRBD1 identical over 10 bases. The CDR3 contains 14 residues. The CDR3, as DNA: TGTGCCAGCACCGGGACAGGGGTCTACAATGGGCAGTTCTTC. Its translation: CASTGTGVYNGQFF.

In its sample, this clonotype was seen many times. J is TRBJ2-7 and V is TRBV29-1; D unclear. Germline lookup yields CDR1 SQVTM and CDR2 ANQGSEA. The CDR3 sequence is 13 residues long. The ends were cut back, 6 bases at V and 4 bases at J, with 16 bases in the middle. As DNA, the CDR3 is TGCAGCGTCACATCCACGGACCGATACGAGCAGTACTTC. Translated: CSVTSTDRYEQYF.

This clonotype has ten or more counts. This chain links TRBV20-1 with TRBJ2-1; 8 bases are shared with TRBD2. Germline values: CDR1 DFQATT, CDR2 SNEGSKA (reference sequence). The CDR3 is 14 amino acids. With 6 bases clipped from V and 2 bases from J, the junction kept 6 bases outside the gene matches. The CDR3 nucleotides are TGCAGTGCCACCCTGGGACTAGCCTACAATGAGCAGTTCTTC. Protein: CSATLGLAYNEQFF.

V usage is TRBV5-6 and J usage is TRBJ2-5; D is unclear. Germline V gene lookup returns CDR1 SGHDT and CDR2 YYEEEE. V lost 2 bases and J lost 1, with 9 bases in between. The CDR3 consists of 14 residues. CDR3 sequence: CASSFRRPQETQYF. In DNA, the CDR3 is TGTGCCAGCAGCTTTCGTAGGCCCCAAGAGACCCAGTACTTC.

The sample holds a few counts of this clonotype. This may stem from a read error, because a much larger clone lies one nucleotide away. The rearrangement links TRBV6-5 to TRBJ2-7; TRBD2 aligns across 8 bases. The CDR3 is 13 amino acids. Trimming cost V 6 bases and J 6 bases; bases outside gene matches: 7. The germline gives CDR1 MNHEY, CDR2 SVGAGI. The CDR3 spells CASRLGLVPEQYF. The DNA for the CDR3 is TGTGCCAGCAGACTGGGACTAGTCCCCGAGCAGTACTTC.

The chain uses TRBV11-2 and TRBJ2-5; 7 nucleotides line up with TRBD2. Germline V gene sequence: CDR1 SGHAT, CDR2 FQNNGV. There are 15 residues in the CDR3. The ends lost 1 base at V and 5 bases at J; junction bases unmatched: 7. CDR3 protein: CASSLGTRASETQYF. For the CDR3, the DNA is TGTGCCAGCAGCTTAGGGACTAGAGCTTCGGAGACCCAGTACTTC.

This rearrangement joins TRBV7-2 to TRBJ2-7, with D hard to call. The V and J ends lost 4 bases and 3 bases respectively, with 16 bases between them. CDR3 size: 15 residues. CDR1 and CDR2 from the germline V gene are SGHTA and FQGNSA. The CDR3 nucleotides read TGTGCCAGCAGCTCTCCCTCGGCCCCAAACTACGAGCAGTACTTC. Protein: CASSSPSAPNYEQYF.

This clonotype has just a few counts. The junction and the germline gene differ at one end; a read error may be behind it. The chain carries TRBV12-3 or TRBV12-4 and TRBJ2-3; a weak D match, TRBD2 (6 bases). The CDR3 loop spans 13 amino acids. This CDR3 reads CASSWRGEDAQYF. CDR3 DNA: TGTGCCAGCAGTTGGAGGGGAGAAGATGCGCAGTATTTT.

There are a few counts of this clonotype. The chain has TRBV6-2 or TRBV6-3 and TRBJ2-7; D possibly corresponds to TRBD1 (6 bases). The CDR3 consists of 15 residues. Looked up from germline, CDR1 is MNHEY and CDR2 is SVGEGT. Trimming took off 3 bases at V and 1 base at J, with 13 bases between the two ends. CDR3 nucleotides: TGTGCCAGCAGTTATGGACCAGGGGAATCCTACGAGCAGTACTTC. Its protein product is CASSYGPGESYEQYF.

This clonotype was detected only a few times. The chain employs TRBV24-1 and TRBJ1-1; tentative D call: TRBD1 (6 bases). The length of the CDR3 is 12 residues. V was pared by 4 bases and J by 7 bases, with 9 bases between. The V gene's germline CDR1 is KGHDR and CDR2 SFDVKD. This chain's CDR3 is CATSEQGIEAFF. CDR3 sequence (DNA): TGTGCCACCAGTGAACAGGGAATTGAAGCTTTCTTT.

The rearrangement uses TRBV30 and TRBJ2-7; the match to TRBD1 covers 7 bases. Germline V lookup: CDR1 GTSNPN, CDR2 SVGIG (reference sequence). V was pared by 6 bases and J by 1 base, with 3 bases of the junction left unmatched. CDR3 length: 12 amino acids. CDR3 amino acids: CACDRESYEQYF. CDR3 bases: TGTGCCTGTGACAGGGAGTCCTACGAGCAGTACTTC.

The chain employs TRBV18 and TRBJ2-2, with D uncertain. Germline V gene lookup returns CDR1 KGHSH and CDR2 LQKENI. This CDR3 is 14 amino acids long. V was pared by 2 bases and J by 0 bases, with 4 bases between. The CDR3 spells CASSPETNTGELFF. The CDR3 DNA sequence: TGTGCCAGCTCACCAGAAACGAACACCGGGGAGCTGTTTTTT.

The chain recombines TRBV4-1 with TRBJ2-5; tentatively, D is TRBD2 (5 bases). The CDR3 length is 17 residues. V was cut by 0 bases and J by 2 bases, with 16 bases left in between. Germline loops: CDR1 MGHRA, CDR2 YSYEKL. The CDR3, as DNA: TGCGCCAGCAGCCAAGATAAGAGAGGACGGGATCAAGAGACCCAGTACTTC. Protein: CASSQDKRGRDQETQYF.

This clonotype has at least ten counts. The rearrangement links TRBV25-1 to TRBJ2-7, with D maybe TRBD1 (6 bases). Trimming cost V 3 bases and J 4 bases, with 16 bases left between them. Germline-derived CDR1 and CDR2 are MGHDK and SYGVNS. The CDR3 extends over 15 amino acids. CDR3 in DNA: TGTGCCAGCAGTGACCCAGGGGATCCCCGTTACGAGCAGTACTTC. It translates to CASSDPGDPRYEQYF.

This clonotype was seen ten or more times. The rearrangement uses TRBV7-2 and TRBJ2-5, with TRBD1 matching 9 bases. J gave up 7 bases and V 5 bases, and 8 bases lay outside the gene matches. Germline V gives CDR1 SGHTA, CDR2 FQGNSA. This CDR3 comprises 14 residues. CDR3 amino acids: CASSPGQGIGTQYF. CDR3 coding DNA: TGTGCCAGCAGCCCGGGACAGGGTATTGGGACCCAGTACTTC.

This chain connects TRBV28 to TRBJ2-7; no clear D gene. CDR1 MDHEN and CDR2 SYDVKM come from the germline V gene. Deletions cut 2 bases from V and 7 bases from J, with 15 bases between. The CDR3 is made up of 14 amino acids. The CDR3 protein is CASSLKTGRLEQYF. DNA of the CDR3: TGTGCCAGCAGTTTAAAAACGGGCAGGCTAGAGCAGTACTTC.

This clonotype showed up many times. The rearrangement joins TRBV18 to TRBJ2-7, with a weak D call TRBD1 (6 bases). Trimming took 4 bases from V and 3 from J, leaving 16 bases between them. This CDR3 has 15 residues. In germline, CDR1 is KGHSH, CDR2 LQKENI. CDR3 amino acids: CASSLSGTYNYEQYF. CDR3 sequence (DNA): TGTGCCAGCTCACTATCCGGGACATATAACTACGAGCAGTACTTC. Variable domain in full (rest from reference TRBV18 and TRBJ2-7): NAGVMQNPRHLVRRRGQEARLRCSPMKGHSHVYWYRQLPEEGLKFMVYLQKENIIDESGMPKERFSAEFPKEGPSILRIQQVVRGDSAAYFCASSLSGTYNYEQYFGPGTRLTVT.

The J gene is TRBJ2-2, the V gene TRBV12-3 or TRBV12-4; TRBD2 agrees at 8 bases. Trimming at V came to 6 bases and at J to 5 bases, leaving 8 bases not matched to a gene. This CDR3 has 15 amino acids. The CDR3 nucleotides are TGTGCCAGCAGCCTCTCACGGGGGGGGACCGGGGAGCTGTTTTTT. Translation gives CASSLSRGGTGELFF.

This clonotype has just a few counts. The gene calls are TRBV3-1 and TRBJ2-1; the match to TRBD2 covers 9 bases. The CDR3 has 14 residues. Germline V gene sequence: CDR1 LGHDT, CDR2 YNNKEL (reference sequence). V shed 0 bases and J 12 bases; nucleotides not matched to a gene: 6. In DNA, the CDR3 is TGTGCCAGCAGCCAAGAGATAGCGGGGGTCGGGCAGTTCTTC. Protein sequence: CASSQEIAGVGQFF.

The CDR3: CASRSGAATEAFF. In DNA form, the CDR3 reads TGTGCCAGCAGGTCAGGGGCGGCCACTGAAGCTTTCTTT. V gene TRBV6-6 combines with J gene TRBJ1-1; maybe TRBD1 (6 bases). Germline V lookup: CDR1 MNHNY, CDR2 SVGAGI (reference sequence). The CDR3 runs 13 residues. V lost 6 bases and J lost 4, with 12 bases in between.

This clonotype is a singleton in its sample. The rearrangement links TRBV5-4 to TRBJ2-3; 8 bases align to TRBD2. The CDR3 is 15 residues long. Trimming cost V 6 bases and J 2 bases; bases outside gene matches: 8. In germline, CDR1 is SGHNT, CDR2 YYREEE (reference sequence). The CDR3 loop reads CASTRPGLDTDTQYF. In nucleotides, the CDR3 is TGTGCCAGCACCCGACCGGGACTAGACACAGATACGCAGTATTTT.

For this clonotype: A much larger clone differs by one base, so this may be a read error. The V call is TRBV6-5, the J call TRBJ1-2; D might be TRBD1 (5 bases). The CDR3 runs 15 residues. V dropped 0 bases and J dropped 7 bases, with 15 bases sitting between them. Germline-derived CDR1 and CDR2 are MNHEY and SVGAGI. In DNA, the CDR3 is TGTGCCAGCAGTTACTCGACCGGGACCTTCTGTGGCTACACCTTC. This codes for CASSYSTGTFCGYTF.

This clonotype is a singleton in its sample. This could be a read error, since a much larger clone is one nucleotide away. The chain is built from TRBV7-3 and TRBJ2-5, with a weak D call TRBD2 (5 bases). The J call may be wrong; the DNA end is better matched by TRBJ2-1. This CDR3 comprises 15 residues. Per the germline V gene, CDR1 is SGHTA and CDR2 is FQGTGA. CDR3 sequence: CASSSSPTRAETQFF. In nucleotides, the CDR3 is TGTGCCAGCAGCTCGAGCCCAACTAGAGCGGAGACCCAGTTCTTC.

The gene calls are TRBV6-1 and TRBJ1-3, with D unclear. The V gene's germline CDR1 is MNHNS and CDR2 SASEGT. This CDR3 contains 14 residues. The ends were cut back, 6 bases at V and 2 bases at J, with 11 bases in the middle. CDR3 sequence: CASSLRVTGNTIYF. CDR3 sequence (DNA): TGTGCCAGCAGCTTGAGGGTGACTGGAAACACCATATATTTT.

This clonotype has just a few counts. The gene calls are TRBV24-1 and TRBJ2-3; D is possibly TRBD2 (6 bases). This CDR3 has 11 amino acids. Germline CDR1 reads KGHDR; CDR2 reads SFDVKD. Trimming took off 5 bases at V and 12 bases at J, with 11 bases between the two ends. CDR3 coding DNA: TGTGCCACCAGTGGCGGGACTGCACAGTATTTT. Its translation is CATSGGTAQYF.

This clonotype was seen a handful of times. This chain joins TRBV9 and TRBJ2-5, with a possible D match to TRBD1 (5 bases). There are 13 residues in the CDR3. Trimming pared 4 bases from V and 4 bases from J, leaving 11 bases between. CDR1 is SGDLS, CDR2 YYNGEE, per germline. CDR3 loop: CASSREQGETQYF. As DNA, the CDR3 is TGTGCCAGCAGCCGAGAGCAGGGAGAGACCCAGTACTTC.